This TCR beta chain was sequenced in a study of blood T cell repertoires in COVID-19 (dated by TCRdb to 2019 to 2021). About the study as a whole: Samples from collaborators originated in the United States, Italy and Spain and spanned both the acute and convalescent phases of COVID-19. Where HLA class I and class II types were available, the types were taken from metadata supplied by the sample provider, not from assay-based typing. The prospective study material was composed of cDNA or gDNA derived from T cells, B-cell-depleted T cells, or PBMCs. The repertoires were released in a freely available public database intended as a resource for research on the immune response to SARS-CoV-2. The dataset comprised deeply sampled blood TCRbeta repertoires from subjects exposed to, actively infected with, or recovered from COVID-19. The sample metadata nearly always contained a de-identified subject ID, COVID-19 status, age in years and sex. Samples were obtained from the ongoing ImmuneRACE study (first 160 participants) and from about 1,300 subjects provided by 6 global collaborators. On the study overall, not on this receptor specifically: The quantity of clinical and demographic metadata differed by source and by participant and was supplied without curation.

The collaborating institutions used their own protocols to collect whole blood in K2EDTA tubes. For TCRbeta analysis, collaborators shipped samples in one of three forms: frozen whole blood, isolated PBMCs, or DNA extracted from either of those sample types. Compared with germline, V lacks 3 bases and J lacks 4 bases; bases without a gene match: 2. CDR1 and CDR2 (KGHSH, LQKENI) derive from the germline V gene. Including the terminal cysteine and phenylalanine, the CDR3 comprises 15 residues. Only CDR3 DNA is held: 45 bases, read in frame from base 1. TCRbeta CDR3 regions were amplified from genomic DNA by means of the immunoSEQ Assay, a bias-controlled multiplex PCR. The paper's data handling went like this. Nucleated cell counts per sample were estimated from amplification of reference gene primers within the assay. Sequence reads were collapsed and filtered to measure the absolute abundance of every unique TCRbeta CDR3 rearrangement. For each sample, productive Simpson clonality was calculated as the square root of Simpson's diversity index across productive rearrangements. This is the immuneACCESS table as TCRdb keeps it, with only in-frame sequences that have V and J called. A part of the clones is gone; compared with another copy, unresolved V genes explain less than half, and the rest is unexplained. That table is the source of V, J and clone size, and D and trimming were worked out from the DNA. This sample lists around 80,000 clones; roughly four fifths were detected once. The ten largest account for around 21% of the sample.

About this clone: Its specific antigen is unknown. No quality values exist for individual bases; no much larger clone is one base distant.

The V and J genes are TRBV18 and TRBJ2-1, and 11 bases in between align with TRBD2. Sequences were obtained from peripheral blood. This clonotype was sampled from a woman aged 80 or older with active or convalescent COVID-19. In nucleotides, the sequence is TGTGCCAGCTCACCTGTAGCGGGGGGGTACAATGAGCAGTTCTTC. This translates into CASSPVAGGYNEQFF. With the portions outside the CDR3 filled from the reference TRBV18 and TRBJ2-1 genes, the complete variable region becomes NAGVMQNPRHLVRRRGQEARLRCSPMKGHSHVYWYRQLPEEGLKFMVYLQKENIIDESGMPKERFSAEFPKEGPSILRIQQVVRGDSAAYFCASSPVAGGYNEQFFGPGTRLTVL.